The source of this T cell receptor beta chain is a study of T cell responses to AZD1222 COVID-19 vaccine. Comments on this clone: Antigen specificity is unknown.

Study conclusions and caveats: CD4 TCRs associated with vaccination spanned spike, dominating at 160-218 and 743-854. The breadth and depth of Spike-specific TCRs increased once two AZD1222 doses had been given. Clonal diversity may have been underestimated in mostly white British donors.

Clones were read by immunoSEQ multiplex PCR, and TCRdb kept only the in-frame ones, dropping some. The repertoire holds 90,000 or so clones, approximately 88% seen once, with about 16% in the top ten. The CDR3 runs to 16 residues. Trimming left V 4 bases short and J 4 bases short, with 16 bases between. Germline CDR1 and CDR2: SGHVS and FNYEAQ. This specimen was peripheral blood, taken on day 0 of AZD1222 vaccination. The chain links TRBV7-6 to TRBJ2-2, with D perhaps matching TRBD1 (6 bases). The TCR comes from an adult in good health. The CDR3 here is CASSSGAAGGTGELFF. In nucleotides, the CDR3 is TGTGCCAGCAGCTCAGGGGCGGCCGGAGGCACCGGGGAGCTGTTTTTT.